Listed here are 27 T cell receptor beta chains from one sample, sequenced in a study of CD8+ T cells in alopecia areata. RNA was isolated and reverse transcribed to cDNA, the sequencing template. TCRdb's table, derived via immunoSEQ multiplex PCR, lists solely in-frame clones and lacks some. The sample records over 6,000 clones, about two thirds being singletons. The study team obtained lesional scalp punch biopsies and peripheral blood from alopecia areata patients. The sample consisted of skin, taken at week 0. These receptors were taken from a human donor with alopecia areata.

This chain uses TRBV25-1 with TRBJ1-2; 10 nucleotides agree with TRBD1. The CDR3 has 13 residues. Germline CDR1 MGHDK, CDR2 SYGVNS. V lost 8 bases to trimming and J lost 4 bases; unmatched junction nucleotides: 4. For the CDR3, the DNA is TGTGCCAGCCAGACAGGGGGCGGCTATGGCTACACCTTC. The encoded protein is CASQTGGGYGYTF.

CDR3 protein: CAWNRGFQETQYF. CDR3 nucleotides: TGTGCCTGGAATCGGGGATTCCAAGAGACCCAGTACTTC. V gene TRBV30 combines with J gene TRBJ2-5; tentatively, D is TRBD2 (5 bases). The CDR3 loop spans 13 amino acids. V was clipped by 4 bases and J by 1 base, with 10 bases between them. Per the germline V gene, CDR1 is GTSNPN and CDR2 is SVGIG (reference sequence).

Only a few counts were recorded for this clone. CDR3 in DNA: TGCGCCAGCAGCCCCTCGGACAGGGGCACAGATACGCAGTATTTT. Its protein is CASSPSDRGTDTQYF. The chain uses TRBV5-1 and TRBJ2-3; 8 bases match TRBD1. With 4 bases clipped from V and 1 base from J, the junction kept 5 bases outside the gene matches. Germline V gives CDR1 SGHRS, CDR2 YFSETQ. The CDR3 is 15 residues long.

This clone was found once. The chain carries TRBV29-1 and TRBJ1-2; TRBD1 aligns across 7 bases. The CDR3 runs to 12 residues. V trimming: 7 bases; J trimming: 2 bases; junction bases outside the gene matches: 4. The germline gives CDR1 SQVTM, CDR2 ANQGSEA. CDR3 nucleotide sequence: TGCAGCGCCCGGGACAGCAACTATGGCTACACCTTC. This gives the protein CSARDSNYGYTF.

The genes are TRBV29-1 and TRBJ1-1; D uncertain. The CDR3 is 13 amino acids. Germline V gene lookup returns CDR1 SQVTM and CDR2 ANQGSEA. The V end was cut by 7 bases, the J end by 0 bases, with 12 bases between. The CDR3, as DNA: TGCAGCGGAGAAGGAGGGATGAACACTGAAGCTTTCTTT. Its translation is CSGEGGMNTEAFF.

V usage is TRBV5-6 and J usage is TRBJ1-2; TRBD1 is a possible D gene (5 bases). This CDR3 is built from 13 residues. V was trimmed by 3 bases and J by 5 bases, leaving 11 bases between them. Germline CDR1 is SGHDT and CDR2 is YYEEEE. CDR3: CASSYGTEYGYTF. The CDR3 DNA sequence: TGTGCCAGCAGCTACGGGACCGAATATGGCTACACCTTC.

CDR3 amino acids: CASSYALGRGRGYTF. CDR3 nucleotide sequence: TGTGCCAGCAGCTACGCGTTGGGTAGGGGGCGCGGCTACACCTTC. This chain connects TRBV7-9 to TRBJ1-2; TRBD1 agrees at 7 bases. The CDR3 spans 15 residues. The V gene end was trimmed by 4 bases and the J gene end by 8 bases; junction bases not matched to a gene: 13. CDR1 and CDR2 (germline): SEHNR, FQNEAQ (reference sequence).

This chain uses TRBV29-1 with TRBJ1-2; TRBD1 might be the D (5 bases). V dropped 4 bases and J dropped 8 bases, with 11 bases sitting between them. The CDR3 runs to 11 residues. Germline V gene sequence: CDR1 SQVTM, CDR2 ANQGSEA. CDR3 protein: CSVGDGLGYTF. In DNA, the CDR3 is TGCAGCGTTGGGGACGGTCTAGGCTACACCTTC. Combining the CDR3 with reference TRBV29-1 and TRBJ1-2 gives the whole variable domain SAVISQKPSRDICQRGTSLTIQCQVDSQVTMMFWYRQQPGQSLTLIATANQGSEATYESGFVIDKFPISRPNLTFSTLTVSNMSPEDSSIYLCSVGDGLGYTFGSGTRLTVV.

The chain has TRBV28 and TRBJ1-1, with unresolved D. The CDR3 runs to 14 residues. Trimming took off 4 bases at V and 0 bases at J, with 9 bases between the two ends. Germline V gives CDR1 MDHEN, CDR2 SYDVKM. As DNA, the CDR3 is TGTGCCAGCAGTTGGCAGAATATGAACACTGAAGCTTTCTTT. It specifies CASSWQNMNTEAFF.

This clone was observed a few times. This chain uses TRBV2 with TRBJ2-3; D ambiguous. CDR3 size: 12 residues. Trimming pared 8 bases from V and 4 bases from J, leaving 10 bases between. Germline V gene sequence: CDR1 SNHLY, CDR2 FYNNEI. CDR3 in DNA: TGTGCCAGCTGTAGTGATGCAGATACGCAGTATTTT. This codes for CASCSDADTQYF.

The V and J genes are TRBV6-1 and TRBJ1-3, with D unclear. CDR1 is MNHNS, CDR2 SASEGT, per germline. V was cut by 4 bases and J by 2 bases, with 12 bases left in between. The CDR3 loop spans 15 amino acids. CDR3 protein: CASSVKTETGNTIYF. CDR3 bases: TGTGCCAGCAGTGTGAAGACGGAAACTGGAAACACCATATATTTT.

The chain employs TRBV15 and TRBJ2-7; D is ambiguous. Trimming pared 4 bases from V and 2 bases from J, leaving 12 bases between. Germline V gene sequence: CDR1 LNHNV, CDR2 YYDKDF (reference sequence). The CDR3 is 14 residues long. This chain's CDR3 is CATSKEIGPYEQYF. DNA of the CDR3: TGTGCCACCAGCAAAGAAATTGGACCCTACGAGCAGTACTTC. Full variable domain (remainder filled in from reference TRBV15 and TRBJ2-7): DAMVIQNPRYQVTQFGKPVTLSCSQTLNHNVMYWYQQKSSQAPKLLFHYYDKDFNNEADTPDNFQSRRPNTSFCFLDIRSPGLGDTAMYLCATSKEIGPYEQYFGPGTRLTVT.

J is TRBJ1-1 and V is TRBV10-2, with 8 bases lining up with TRBD1. Germline V gene lookup returns CDR1 WSHSY and CDR2 SAAADI. The CDR3 spans 16 residues. Germline trimming cut 0 bases from V and 5 bases from J; bases unmatched to any gene: 8. CDR3 coding DNA: TGCGCCAGCAGTGAGTCCGGACAGGGTCGAAAAACTGAAGCTTTCTTT. It is translated as CASSESGQGRKTEAFF.

V usage is TRBV29-1 and J usage is TRBJ1-2; D remains ambiguous. The V gene's germline CDR1 is SQVTM and CDR2 ANQGSEA. V was clipped by 6 bases and J by 5 bases, with 10 bases between them. The CDR3 consists of 11 residues. The CDR3 loop reads CSVNLVYGYTF. The CDR3 DNA reads TGCAGCGTCAATCTCGTTTATGGCTACACCTTC.

The V gene is TRBV29-1, the J gene TRBJ2-1, with 9 bases matching TRBD1. The CDR3 loop spans 15 amino acids. After removal of 6 bases from V and 9 bases from J, the junction contained 15 bases not matched to a gene. Looked up from germline, CDR1 is SQVTM and CDR2 is ANQGSEA. Written as DNA, the CDR3 is TGCAGCGTGTATCCCGGGACAGGGAGCAAGATTGAGCAGTTCTTC. It yields the protein CSVYPGTGSKIEQFF.

The CDR3 loop is CASSIPPVREPQHF. The CDR3 DNA is TGTGCCAGTAGTATACCGCCGGTGAGGGAGCCCCAGCATTTT. The V gene is TRBV19, the J gene TRBJ1-5, with D hard to call. This CDR3 has 14 residues. Trimming removed 2 bases from V and 8 bases from J, with 13 bases in between. Germline loops: CDR1 LNHDA, CDR2 SQIVND (reference sequence).

V gene TRBV19 combines with J gene TRBJ2-1; 8 bases are shared with TRBD1. CDR1 is LNHDA and CDR2 is SQIVND in the germline V gene (reference sequence). The CDR3 contains 15 residues. The V segment lost 5 bases and the J segment 5 bases; nucleotides outside the gene matches: 8. The chain's CDR3 is CASSVRQGANNEQFF. CDR3 sequence (DNA): TGTGCCAGTAGTGTTCGCCAGGGGGCGAACAATGAGCAGTTCTTC.

The V and J genes are TRBV5-1 and TRBJ2-3; a possible D gene is TRBD1 (5 bases). Germline-derived CDR1 and CDR2 are SGHRS and YFSETQ. This CDR3 is 12 amino acids long. Trimming took off 4 bases at V and 8 bases at J, with 11 bases between the two ends. The DNA of the CDR3 is TGCGCCAGCAGCCCCGACAGTGTTACGCAGTATTTT. The encoded protein is CASSPDSVTQYF. Together with reference TRBV5-1 and TRBJ2-3, the CDR3 gives the full variable domain: KAGVTQTPRYLIKTRGQQVTLSCSPISGHRSVSWYQQTPGQGLQFLFEYFSETQRNKGNFPGRFSGRQFSNSRSEMNVSTLELGDSALYLCASSPDSVTQYFGPGTRLTVL.

This chain connects TRBV27 to TRBJ1-5; D unresolved. The V gene lost 6 bases and the J gene lost 2 bases, with 14 bases spanning the gap. The CDR3 is made up of 15 amino acids. CDR1 and CDR2 (germline): MNHEY, SMNVEV (reference sequence). DNA for the CDR3: TGTGCCAGCAGCGAAAAATGGTGGGGCAATCAGCCCCAGCATTTT. Translated, it gives CASSEKWWGNQPQHF.

The genes are TRBV25-1 and TRBJ2-1; D may be TRBD1 (6 bases). Trimming removed 8 bases at V and 8 bases at J, with 19 bases between. The CDR3 extends over 14 amino acids. CDR1 and CDR2 from the germline V gene are MGHDK and SYGVNS. The CDR3 DNA is TGTGCCAGCGAGACACAGGGAGCAAGGCATGAGCAGTTCTTC. Its translation: CASETQGARHEQFF.

V and J are TRBV7-2 and TRBJ1-5, with a possible D match to TRBD1 (5 bases). The CDR3 contains 16 residues. The V end was cut by 0 bases, the J end by 7 bases, with 16 bases between. Germline-derived CDR1 and CDR2 are SGHTA and FQGNSA. The CDR3 nucleotides read TGTGCCAGCAGCTTAGCTTCGGTGTCAGGGAGCCAGCCCCAGCATTTT. It translates to CASSLASVSGSQPQHF.

The chain combines TRBV7-9 with TRBJ2-3, with 9 bases fitting TRBD1. The CDR3 consists of 16 residues. Germline trimming cut 6 bases from V and 3 bases from J; bases unmatched to any gene: 10. Germline lookup yields CDR1 SEHNR and CDR2 FQNEAQ (reference sequence). CDR3 sequence: CASRPPRDRETDTQYF. The CDR3 DNA is TGTGCCAGCAGGCCACCGCGGGACAGGGAGACAGATACGCAGTATTTT.

The sample holds a few counts of this clone. The chain uses TRBV4-1 and TRBJ1-5; D gene ambiguous. CDR3 length: 19 amino acids. The germline V gene encodes CDR1 MGHRA and CDR2 YSYEKL. Trimming pared 3 bases from V and 0 bases from J, leaving 21 bases between. The CDR3 loop reads CASSHPPSQPRYSNQPQHF. The DNA of the CDR3 is TGCGCCAGCAGCCACCCCCCGTCGCAGCCCAGGTATAGCAATCAGCCCCAGCATTTT.

CDR3 amino acids: CASAWQGQGGYTF. The CDR3 DNA sequence: TGTGCCAGCGCCTGGCAGGGCCAGGGCGGCTACACCTTC. The chain links TRBV6-5 to TRBJ1-2, with a tentative D call TRBD1 (5 bases). There are 13 residues in the CDR3. V lost 8 bases and J lost 8, with 18 bases in between. CDR1 and CDR2 from the germline V gene are MNHEY and SVGAGI.

In this sample, this clone turned up a few times. The chain carries TRBV14 and TRBJ2-1; the match to TRBD2 covers 7 bases. The V and J ends lost 1 base and 6 bases, in that order; junction bases with no gene match: 18. Germline V lookup: CDR1 SGHDN, CDR2 FVKESK. The CDR3 contains 19 residues. The CDR3 region is CASSQGFPLAANRSNEQFF. The CDR3 nucleotides read TGTGCCAGCAGCCAAGGCTTTCCCCTAGCGGCCAACCGGAGCAATGAGCAGTTCTTC.

The chain is built from TRBV5-4 and TRBJ2-1; D not certain. This CDR3 contains 13 residues. V was trimmed by 0 bases and J by 6 bases, leaving 7 bases between them. The germline gives CDR1 SGHNT, CDR2 YYREEE (reference sequence). The CDR3 DNA reads TGTGCCAGCAGCTTGGGACCTTTCAATGAGCAGTTCTTC. Residues: CASSLGPFNEQFF.

The chain carries TRBV30 and TRBJ1-2, with TRBD1 matching 9 bases. Germline CDR1 is GTSNPN and CDR2 is SVGIG (reference sequence). V was clipped by 4 bases and J by 7 bases; unmatched bases: 7. This CDR3 has 13 amino acids. The CDR3: CAWKNRGQRGYTF. The CDR3 nucleotides are TGTGCCTGGAAGAACAGGGGGCAACGTGGCTACACCTTC.